The 13 T cell receptor beta chains given below trace back to one sample, sequenced in a study of blood T cell repertoires in COVID-19. Generated by immunoSEQ multiplex PCR, the TCRdb table keeps only in-frame clones and is missing some. The data hold 150,000 to 200,000 clones, with around 85% observed a single time. Specimen: peripheral blood. The receptors shown here come from a woman aged 60-75 years with COVID-19, enrolled during active disease.

The rearrangement links TRBV5-4 to TRBJ1-3; D is possibly TRBD1 (5 bases). The CDR3 is 14 residues long. Germline assignment: CDR1 SGHNT and CDR2 YYREEE (reference sequence). Between the trimmed V and J ends, which lost 4 bases and 4 bases, there was a span of 12 bases. CDR3 sequence (DNA): TGTGCCAGCAGCACCAGGGTTGCAGGAAACACCATATATTTT. As protein: CASSTRVAGNTIYF.

The chain employs TRBV7-3 and TRBJ1-2; a possible D gene is TRBD1 (5 bases). The ends were cut back, 4 bases at V and 6 bases at J, with 12 bases in the middle. CDR3 size: 13 residues. Germline assignment: CDR1 SGHTA and CDR2 FQGTGA. CDR3 bases: TGTGCCAGCAGCTCTGCAGGGCGGCATGGCTACACCTTC. It specifies CASSSAGRHGYTF.

The rearrangement joins TRBV19 to TRBJ1-5; 7 bases are a match to TRBD1. The trim removed 5 bases at V and 9 bases at J, leaving 13 bases unmatched. The CDR3 covers 15 residues. Germline V gene data show CDR1 as LNHDA and CDR2 as SQIVND (reference sequence). The CDR3 protein is CASSDRDPRGWPQHF. The CDR3 coding sequence is TGTGCCAGTAGTGACAGGGACCCTCGGGGCTGGCCCCAGCATTTT.

This clone was detected a few times. The chain carries TRBV6-5 and TRBJ1-2; D unclear. Germline assignment: CDR1 MNHEY and CDR2 SVGAGI. Trimming removed 6 bases from V and 12 bases from J, with 17 bases in between. This CDR3 has 12 amino acids. The CDR3 nucleotides are TGTGCCAGCAGGGATAGTGGGGAGTCGGACACCTTC. Translation: CASRDSGESDTF.

This clone was observed a handful of times. The V and J genes are TRBV30 and TRBJ2-7; tentatively, D is TRBD1 (6 bases). The CDR3 consists of 12 residues. Looked up from germline, CDR1 is GTSNPN and CDR2 is SVGIG (reference sequence). V gave up 8 bases and J gave up 4 bases, with 15 bases separating them. In DNA form, the CDR3 reads TGTGCCGGCACAGGGACCCTTTACGAGCAGTACTTC. Amino acids: CAGTGTLYEQYF. The whole variable domain, filled in from reference TRBV30 and TRBJ2-7, reads SQTIHQWPATLVQPVGSPLSLECTVEGTSNPNLYWYRQAAGRGLQLLFYSVGIGQISSEVPQNLSASRPQDRQFILSSKKLLLSDSGFYLCAGTGTLYEQYFGPGTRLTVT.

The chain links TRBV13 to TRBJ2-5, with D possibly being TRBD1 (5 bases). The length of the CDR3 is 15 residues. The V gene's germline CDR1 is PRHDT and CDR2 FYEKMQ (reference sequence). V shed 7 bases and J shed 1 base, with 16 bases lying between them. This CDR3 is CASTFPRQGQETQYF. The CDR3, as DNA: TGTGCCAGCACCTTCCCTCGGCAGGGCCAAGAGACCCAGTACTTC.

The CDR3 DNA follows: TGCGCCAGCAGCCTCGGACTAGCGGACTACGAGCAGTACTTC. It yields the protein CASSLGLADYEQYF. The chain carries TRBV4-3 and TRBJ2-7, with 10 bases matching TRBD2. Germline CDR1 and CDR2: LGHNA and YSLEER. V shed 4 bases, J shed 3 bases, and the junction held 3 bases outside the gene matches. The CDR3 length is 14 residues.

The V and J genes are TRBV4-3 and TRBJ1-3, with D unclear. The germline gives CDR1 LGHNA, CDR2 YSLEER. The CDR3 length is 13 residues. Trimming cost V 4 bases and J 0 bases, with 4 bases left between them. CDR3 protein: CASSPSSGNTIYF. The CDR3 nucleotides are TGCGCCAGCAGCCCCTCCTCTGGAAACACCATATATTTT.

The chain recombines TRBV12-3 or TRBV12-4 with TRBJ1-1; a possible D gene is TRBD1 (5 bases). CDR3 length: 12 residues. Between the trimmed V and J ends, which lost 6 bases and 4 bases, there was a span of 9 bases. DNA of the CDR3: TGTGCCAGCAGACGGGGGAGCACTGAAGCTTTCTTT. Its protein product is CASRRGSTEAFF.

This sequence joins TRBV20-1 and TRBJ1-2; perhaps TRBD1 as D (6 bases). The germline CDR1 and CDR2 sequences are DFQATT and SNEGSKA (reference sequence). The CDR3 covers 15 residues. V was trimmed by 3 bases and J by 8 bases, leaving 22 bases between them. The CDR3 DNA reads TGCAGTGCTAGTCTGGACAGCCTTCTTCGAGGGGGCTACACCTTC. It translates to CSASLDSLLRGGYTF.

Only a few counts were recorded for this clone. The chain links TRBV12-3 or TRBV12-4 to TRBJ1-2; 7 positions match TRBD1. CDR3 length equals 12 residues. Germline trimming cut 5 bases from V and 8 bases from J; bases unmatched to any gene: 5. Here the CDR3 reads CASSPTGDGYTF. CDR3 nucleotides: TGTGCCAGCAGTCCTACAGGGGACGGCTACACCTTC.

This clone was seen more than once but under ten times. The CDR3 bases are TGTGCCAGCAGCCCCCTCGGGGAGCTGTTTTTT. This encodes CASSPLGELFF. The chain links TRBV7-2 to TRBJ2-2; unclear D gene. Germline V gene sequence: CDR1 SGHTA, CDR2 FQGNSA. V shed 5 bases and J shed 7 bases, with 5 bases lying between them. The CDR3 runs 11 residues. The whole variable domain, remainder taken from reference TRBV7-2 and TRBJ2-2, is GAGVSQSPSNKVTEKGKDVELRCDPISGHTALYWYRQSLGQGLEFLIYFQGNSAPDKSGLPSDRFSAERTGGSVSTLTIQRTQQEDSAVYLCASSPLGELFFGEGSRLTVL.

This chain joins TRBV20-1 and TRBJ2-7, with D possibly matching TRBD2 (6 bases). The CDR3 is made up of 16 amino acids. Trimming left V 3 bases short and J 3 bases short, with 21 bases between. CDR1 is DFQATT and CDR2 is SNEGSKA in the germline V gene (reference sequence). CDR3 in DNA: TGCAGTGCTAGTCCGGAAGCGCGGACTACTATCTACGAGCAGTACTTC. It translates to CSASPEARTTIYEQYF.